This T cell receptor (beta chain) was obtained from a study of blood T cell repertoires in COVID-19. About the research overall: COVID-19 samples, acute and convalescent, were from the United States, Italy and Spain.

This clone was picked up one time. The recovered donors of Cohort 3 showed two negative PCRs, clearance, or symptom resolution. The CDR3 is 15 residues long. V lost 2 bases, J lost 3 bases, and 3 bases stayed unmatched. Germline CDR1 reads MNHNS; CDR2 reads SASEGT. The method was immunoSEQ multiplex PCR; TCRdb's version includes in-frame clones alone and lacks a portion of them. The profile covers just over 300,000 clones, with roughly 86% appearing a single time and around 8.9% taken by the ten largest. This sequence was found in a woman between 18 and 29 years old who had recovered from COVID-19. J is TRBJ1-5 and V is TRBV6-1; 8 positions match TRBD1. The specimen sequenced was PBMCs or T cells enriched from blood (not recorded which). The CDR3 protein is CASSETGGINQPQHF. CDR3 sequence (DNA): TGTGCCAGCAGTGAAACAGGGGGGATCAATCAGCCCCAGCATTTT.